This T cell receptor beta chain was identified in a study of T cell responses to AZD1222 COVID-19 vaccine (dated by TCRdb to 2020 to 2022). Regarding the research as a whole: A total of 230 to 250 trial participants underwent TCR sequencing, of whom nearly 210 had received two doses of AZD1222 and around 25 had received two doses of the MenACWY control vaccine. Enrollment into the trials was organized by age into subgroups of 18-55, 56-69 and 70-plus years, and those subgroups contained about 160, 30 and 59 TCR-sequenced participants, respectively.

The paper as a whole reports these results and caveats: The 56-69-year group was small, and its depth increase did not reach significance, likely because of low power. After two AZD1222 doses, spike-specific TCR breadth and depth were significantly higher than at day 0 and than in MenACWY recipients. Reportedly, almost half of the unique spike-specific TCRs recognized epitopes lying outside the regions that are mutated in the B.1.351 and B.1.1.7 variants. Because no day 14 peak-response samples were available, repertoires were characterized only after the peak T cell response. Vaccine-associated CD4 TCRs spanned the whole spike protein, with dominant responses in regions 160-218 and 743-854. Participants were mostly white British, with more females than males. The authors suggested clonal diversity may have been underestimated. Conclusions about previously exposed vaccinees are limited, since just five or six AZD1222 recipients were seropositive for SARS-CoV-2 at baseline.

Worth noting for this clone: Its antigen specificity is not known. No much larger clone exists at a distance of one base, and base qualities are not known.

The CDR3 regions of human TCRbeta chains were analyzed by immunosequencing. In the original analysis: Repertoire TCRs were checked for matches against a reference library of SARS-CoV-2-specific TCRs that had been generated using the MIRA antigen-specificity platform. Breadth was defined as the fraction of unique TCRs that were SARS-CoV-2-associated, and depth was defined as the fraction of total T cells that were SARS-CoV-2-associated. Using the MIRA data, each spike-specific TCR was assigned both to the spike region to which the TCR was reactive and to a CD4 or CD8 class. Log10-transformed breadth and depth values were compared by one-way ANOVA with Sidak's multiple comparisons tests. The immuneACCESS repertoire file appears here via TCRdb, limited to in-frame rearrangements. These files lack a portion of the clones; in checked studies, under half of the deficit traces to unresolved V genes, and the cause of the others is not known. V, J and clone size are those of that table, while D and trimming were read from the DNA. This sample has roughly 160,000 clones in its table, and roughly 87% of those were observed once. Of the sample, approximately 0.97% is held by the ten largest clones.

Including cysteine and phenylalanine, the CDR3 has 15 amino acids. The retained sequence is limited to the CDR3, 45 bases, with the frame set at the first base. CDR1 and CDR2 are drawn from the germline V gene (reference sequence): LNHDA, SQIVND. Germline trimming: 5 bases from V, 2 bases from J; junction bases outside gene matches: 3. The time point label of this sample denotes: about 28 days (+/-7) after the second vaccine dose. AZD1222 recipients whose second dose came at about 4 weeks and those whose second dose came at about 12 weeks were combined into one group, since spike-specific TCR depth and breadth did not differ between the two schedules. Samples from vaccinated people were obtained from the UK trials COV001 and COV002, which included a single-blind randomized controlled phase 2/3 trial of AZD1222 (ChAdOx1 nCoV-19) in healthy adults. For TCRbeta chain sequencing, PBMC samples were collected from trial participants at day 0 and at day 28 after the second dose.

The chain is made from TRBV19 and TRBJ2-3, with TRBD2 matching 11 junction bases. This sequence originates from an adult who received the AZD1222 COVID-19 vaccine. Sequenced here: peripheral blood, sampled 28 days after the second AZD1222 dose. The DNA is TGTGCCAGTAGTCCACTAGCGGGGGTCACAGATACGCAGTATTTT. Its translation reads: CASSPLAGVTDTQYF.